What follows describes a single T cell receptor (beta chain). This entry is derived from a study of T cell changes during pregnancy in multiple sclerosis. Sequencing was performed with immunoSEQ multiplex PCR; in TCRdb, only in-frame clones are kept and a portion is missing. The data contain roughly 50,000 clones, approximately 92% of them singletons. Trimming shortened V by 5 bases and J by 4 bases, and 12 bases separated the two germline ends. The V gene's germline CDR1 is LNHDA and CDR2 SQIVND (reference sequence). The CDR3 runs 14 residues. V and J are TRBV19 and TRBJ1-5, with D perhaps matching TRBD1 (5 bases). This receptor was obtained from a female donor with multiple sclerosis, enrolled in a pregnancy study. The sequenced sample was CD4+ T cells from peripheral blood mononuclear cells, obtained in the third trimester of pregnancy. CDR3 nucleotide sequence: TGTGCCAGTAGTCCTCCCGACAGTAATCAGCCCCAGCATTTT. It yields the protein CASSPPDSNQPQHF.